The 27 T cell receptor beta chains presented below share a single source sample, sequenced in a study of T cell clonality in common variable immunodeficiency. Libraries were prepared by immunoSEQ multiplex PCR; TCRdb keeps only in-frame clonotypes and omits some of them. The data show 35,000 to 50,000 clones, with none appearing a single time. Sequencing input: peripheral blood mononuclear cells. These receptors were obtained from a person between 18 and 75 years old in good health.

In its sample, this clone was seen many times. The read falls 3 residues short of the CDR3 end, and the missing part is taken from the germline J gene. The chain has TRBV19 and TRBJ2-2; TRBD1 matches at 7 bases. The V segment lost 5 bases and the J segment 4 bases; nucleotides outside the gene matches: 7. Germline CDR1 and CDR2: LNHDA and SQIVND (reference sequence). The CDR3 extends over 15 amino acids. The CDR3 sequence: CASSLRGGRTGELFF. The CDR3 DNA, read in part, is TGTGCCAGTAGTCTCCGAGGGGGCCGCACCGGGGAG.

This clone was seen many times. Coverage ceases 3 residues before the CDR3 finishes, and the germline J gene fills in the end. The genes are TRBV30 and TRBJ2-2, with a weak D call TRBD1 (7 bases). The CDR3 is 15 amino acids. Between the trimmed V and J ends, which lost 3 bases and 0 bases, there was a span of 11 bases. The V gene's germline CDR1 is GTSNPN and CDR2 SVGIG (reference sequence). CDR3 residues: CAWRPRGANTGELFF. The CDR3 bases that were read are TGTGCCTGGAGACCCAGGGGGGCGAACACCGGGGAG.

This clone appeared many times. CDR3 DNA, as far as it was read: TGTGCCAGCAGTCTCCCCCCGTACAGGCACGGGGAG. Translating it yields CASSLPPYRHGE. The complete CDR3 reads CASSLPPYRHGELFF. V is TRBV12-3 or TRBV12-4 and J is TRBJ2-2, with a possible D match to TRBD1 (5 bases). The read ends 3 residues shy of where the CDR3 ends; the end is completed using the germline J gene. The V end was cut by 5 bases, the J end by 7 bases, with 17 bases between. This CDR3 is 15 amino acids long.

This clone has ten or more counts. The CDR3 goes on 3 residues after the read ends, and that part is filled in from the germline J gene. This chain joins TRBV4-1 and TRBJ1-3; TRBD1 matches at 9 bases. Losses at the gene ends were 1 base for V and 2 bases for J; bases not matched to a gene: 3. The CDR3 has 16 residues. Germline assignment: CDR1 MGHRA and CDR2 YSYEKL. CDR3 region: CASSQVGTGTGNTIYF. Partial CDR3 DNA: TGCGCCAGCAGCCAAGTGGGGACAGGGACTGGAAACACC.

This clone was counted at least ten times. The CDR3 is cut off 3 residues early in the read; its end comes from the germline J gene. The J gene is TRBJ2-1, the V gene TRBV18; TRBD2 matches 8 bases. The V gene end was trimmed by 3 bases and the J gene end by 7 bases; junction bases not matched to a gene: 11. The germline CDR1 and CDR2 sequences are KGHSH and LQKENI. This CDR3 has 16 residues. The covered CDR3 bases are TGTGCCAGCTCACCGGTCCGAGCGGGAGTTGATAATGAG. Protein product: CASSPVRAGVDNE. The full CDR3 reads CASSPVRAGVDNEQFF.

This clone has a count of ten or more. Partial CDR3 DNA: TGTGCCAGCAGTTTGGGTCTAGGTCAGCCC. It specifies CASSLGLGQP. The whole CDR3 region reads CASSLGLGQPQHF. This chain links TRBV6-2 or TRBV6-3 with TRBJ1-5; the D is unclear. The CDR3 end lies 3 residues beyond the end of the read and is filled in from the germline J gene. Germline loops: CDR1 MNHEY, CDR2 SVGEGT. This CDR3 spans 13 amino acids. The ends were cut back, 4 bases at V and 6 bases at J, with 10 bases in the middle.

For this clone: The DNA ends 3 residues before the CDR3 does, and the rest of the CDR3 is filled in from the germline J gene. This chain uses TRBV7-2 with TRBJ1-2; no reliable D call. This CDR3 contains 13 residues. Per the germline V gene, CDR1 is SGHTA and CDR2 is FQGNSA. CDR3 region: CASSLNSYNDYTF. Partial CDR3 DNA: TGTGCCAGCAGCTTGAACAGCTACAATGAC.

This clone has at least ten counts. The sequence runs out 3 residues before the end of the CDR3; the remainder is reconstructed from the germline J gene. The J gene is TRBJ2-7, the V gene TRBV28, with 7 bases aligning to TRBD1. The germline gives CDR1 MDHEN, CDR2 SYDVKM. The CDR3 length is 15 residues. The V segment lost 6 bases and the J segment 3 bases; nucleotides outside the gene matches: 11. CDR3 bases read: TGTGCCAGCAGCCCTTCGGACAGGATCCTCTACGAG. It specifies CASSPSDRILYE. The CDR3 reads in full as CASSPSDRILYEQYF.

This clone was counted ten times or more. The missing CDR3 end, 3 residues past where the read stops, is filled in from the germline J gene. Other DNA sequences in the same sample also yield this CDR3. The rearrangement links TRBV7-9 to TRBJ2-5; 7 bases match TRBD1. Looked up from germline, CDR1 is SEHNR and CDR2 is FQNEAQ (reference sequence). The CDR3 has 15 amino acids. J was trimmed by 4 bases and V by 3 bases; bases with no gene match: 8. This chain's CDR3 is CASSFIRTGRETQYF. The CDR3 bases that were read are TGTGCCAGCAGCTTTATTAGGACAGGCAGAGAGACC.

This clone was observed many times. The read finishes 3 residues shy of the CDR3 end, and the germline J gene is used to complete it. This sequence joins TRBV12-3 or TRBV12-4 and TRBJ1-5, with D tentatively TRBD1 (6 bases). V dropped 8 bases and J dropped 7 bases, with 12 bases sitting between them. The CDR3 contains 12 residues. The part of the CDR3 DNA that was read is TGTGCCAGCTCGGACAGTAGGCAGCCC. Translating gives CASSDSRQP. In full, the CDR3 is CASSDSRQPQHF.

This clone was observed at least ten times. The sequenced CDR3 bases are TGTGCCAGCAGTTGGAACAGCAACACTGAA. Translated, it gives CASSWNSNTE. The CDR3 as a whole reads CASSWNSNTEAFF. V is TRBV6-4 and J is TRBJ1-1; D is undetermined. The observed sequence ends 3 residues before the CDR3 terminus, with the missing tail filled in from the germline J gene. With 5 bases removed from V and 2 bases from J, the gap between germline ends came to 9 bases. Germline V gene data show CDR1 as MRHNA and CDR2 as SNTAGT. The CDR3 contains 13 residues.

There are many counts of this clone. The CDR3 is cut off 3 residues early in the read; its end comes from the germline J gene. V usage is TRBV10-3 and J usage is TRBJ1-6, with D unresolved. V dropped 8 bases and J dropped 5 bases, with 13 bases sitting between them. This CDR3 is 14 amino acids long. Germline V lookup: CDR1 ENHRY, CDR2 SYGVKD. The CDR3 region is CAISQGRDNSPLHF. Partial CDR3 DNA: TGTGCCATCTCTCAAGGCAGAGATAATTCACCC.

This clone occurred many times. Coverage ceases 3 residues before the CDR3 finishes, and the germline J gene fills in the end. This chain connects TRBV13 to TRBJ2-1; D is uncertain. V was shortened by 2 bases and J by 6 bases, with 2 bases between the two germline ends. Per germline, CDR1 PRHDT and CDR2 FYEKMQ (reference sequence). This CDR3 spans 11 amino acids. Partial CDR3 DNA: TGTGCCAGCAGCTTACTCAATGAG. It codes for CASSLLNE. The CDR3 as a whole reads CASSLLNEQFF. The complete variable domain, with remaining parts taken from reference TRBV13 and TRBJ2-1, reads AAGVIQSPRHLIKEKRETATLKCYPIPRHDTVYWYQQGPGQDPQFLISFYEKMQSDKGSIPDRFSAQQFSDYHSELNMSSLELGDSALYFCASSLLNEQFFGPGTRLTVL.

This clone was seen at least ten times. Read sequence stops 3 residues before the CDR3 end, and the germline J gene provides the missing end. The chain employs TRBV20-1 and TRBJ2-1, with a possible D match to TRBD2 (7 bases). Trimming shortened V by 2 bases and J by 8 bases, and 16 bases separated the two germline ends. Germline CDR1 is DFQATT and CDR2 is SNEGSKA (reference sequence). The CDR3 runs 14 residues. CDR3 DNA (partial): TGCAGTGCTAGATACATCTGGGGGGGCGATGAG. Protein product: CSARYIWGGDE. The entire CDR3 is CSARYIWGGDEQFF.

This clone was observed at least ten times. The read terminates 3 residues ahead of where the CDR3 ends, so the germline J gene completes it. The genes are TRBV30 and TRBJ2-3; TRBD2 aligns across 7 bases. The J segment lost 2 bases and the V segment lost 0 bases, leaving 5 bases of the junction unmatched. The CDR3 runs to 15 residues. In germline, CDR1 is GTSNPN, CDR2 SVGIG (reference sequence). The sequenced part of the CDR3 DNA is TGTGCCTGGAGTGTTGGCGGGAGCACCACAGATACG. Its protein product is CAWSVGGSTTDT. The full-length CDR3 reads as CAWSVGGSTTDTQYF.

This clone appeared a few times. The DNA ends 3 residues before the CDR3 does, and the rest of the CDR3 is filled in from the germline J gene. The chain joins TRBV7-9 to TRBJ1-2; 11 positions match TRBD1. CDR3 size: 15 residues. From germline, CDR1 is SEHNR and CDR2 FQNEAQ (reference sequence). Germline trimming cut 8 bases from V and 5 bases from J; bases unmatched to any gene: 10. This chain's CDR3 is CASGQDRGRRYGYTF. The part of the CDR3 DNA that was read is TGTGCCAGCGGTCAGGACAGGGGGCGACGGTATGGC.

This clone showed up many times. The CDR3 protein is CSVELAGEGYNEQFF. CDR3 DNA, as far as it was read: TGCAGCGTTGAACTAGCGGGAGAGGGTTACAATGAG. The chain recombines TRBV29-1 with TRBJ2-1; 10 bases line up with TRBD2. The read comes to an end 3 residues before the CDR3 does, leaving the germline J gene to fill in the end. The V gene end was trimmed by 2 bases and the J gene end by 4 bases; junction bases not matched to a gene: 5. Germline values: CDR1 SQVTM, CDR2 ANQGSEA. The CDR3 totals 15 residues.

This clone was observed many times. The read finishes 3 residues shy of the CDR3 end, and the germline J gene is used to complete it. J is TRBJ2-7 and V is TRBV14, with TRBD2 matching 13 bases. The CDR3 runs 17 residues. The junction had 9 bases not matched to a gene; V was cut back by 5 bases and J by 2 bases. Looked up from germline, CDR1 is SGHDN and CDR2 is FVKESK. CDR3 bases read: TGTGCCAGCAGCTCTCGAACCGGACTAGCGGGGGCCTACGAG. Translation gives CASSSRTGLAGAYE. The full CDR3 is CASSSRTGLAGAYEQYF.

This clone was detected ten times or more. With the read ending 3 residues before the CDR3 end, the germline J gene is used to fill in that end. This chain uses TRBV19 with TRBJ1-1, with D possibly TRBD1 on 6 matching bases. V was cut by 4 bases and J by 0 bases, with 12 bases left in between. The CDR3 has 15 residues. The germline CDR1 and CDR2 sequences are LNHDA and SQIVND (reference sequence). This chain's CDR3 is CASSSLGQLNTEAFF. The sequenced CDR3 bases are TGTGCCAGTAGTAGTCTGGGACAATTGAACACTGAA.

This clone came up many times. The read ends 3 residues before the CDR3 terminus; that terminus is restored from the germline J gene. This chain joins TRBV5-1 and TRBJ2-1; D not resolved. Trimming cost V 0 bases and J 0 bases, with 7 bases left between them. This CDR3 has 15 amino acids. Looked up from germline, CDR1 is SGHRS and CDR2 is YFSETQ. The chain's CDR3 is CASSLAVYSYNEQFF. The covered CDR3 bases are TGCGCCAGCAGCTTGGCCGTATACTCCTACAATGAG.

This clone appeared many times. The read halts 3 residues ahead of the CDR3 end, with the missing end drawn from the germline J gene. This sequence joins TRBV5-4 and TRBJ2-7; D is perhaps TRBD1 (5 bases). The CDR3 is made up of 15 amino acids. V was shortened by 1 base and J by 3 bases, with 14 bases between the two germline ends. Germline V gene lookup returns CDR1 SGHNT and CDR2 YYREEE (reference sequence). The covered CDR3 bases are TGTGCCAGCAGCTTGTATGGCAGGACAATCTACGAG. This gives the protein CASSLYGRTIYE. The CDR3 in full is CASSLYGRTIYEQYF.

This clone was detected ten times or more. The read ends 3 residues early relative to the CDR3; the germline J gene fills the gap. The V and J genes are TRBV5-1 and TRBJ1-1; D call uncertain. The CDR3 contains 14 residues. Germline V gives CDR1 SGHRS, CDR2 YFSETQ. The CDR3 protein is CASSPDEGGMTAFF. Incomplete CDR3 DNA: TGCGCCAGCAGCCCAGACGAAGGCGGCATGACA.

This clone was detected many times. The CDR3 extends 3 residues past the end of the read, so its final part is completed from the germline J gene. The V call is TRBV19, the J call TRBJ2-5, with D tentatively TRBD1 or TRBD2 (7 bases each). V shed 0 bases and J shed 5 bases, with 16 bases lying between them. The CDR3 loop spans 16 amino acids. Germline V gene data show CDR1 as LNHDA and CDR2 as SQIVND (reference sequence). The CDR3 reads CASSIDQGGGSETQYF. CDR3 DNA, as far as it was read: TGTGCCAGTAGTATAGATCAGGGGGGCGGGAGTGAGACC.

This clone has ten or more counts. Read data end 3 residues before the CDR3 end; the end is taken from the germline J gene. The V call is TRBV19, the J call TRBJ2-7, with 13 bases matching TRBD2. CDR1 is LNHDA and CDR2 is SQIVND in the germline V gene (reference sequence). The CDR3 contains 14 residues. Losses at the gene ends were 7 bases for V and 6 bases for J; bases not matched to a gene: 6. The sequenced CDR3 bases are TGTGCCAGTACCCCAACTAGCGGGAGGGCCGAG. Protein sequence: CASTPTSGRAE. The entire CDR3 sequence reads CASTPTSGRAEQYF. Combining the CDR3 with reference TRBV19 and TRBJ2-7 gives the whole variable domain DGGITQSPKYLFRKEGQNVTLSCEQNLNHDAMYWYRQDPGQGLRLIYYSQIVNDFQKGDIAEGYSVSREKKESFPLTVTSAQKNPTAFYLCASTPTSGRAEQYFGPGTRLTVT.

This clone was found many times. CDR3 bases read: TGTGCCAGTACTCAGACAGATTTTGACACTGAA. Its translation: CASTQTDFDTE. The full CDR3 protein reads CASTQTDFDTEAFF. The chain has TRBV19 and TRBJ1-1; a possible D gene is TRBD1 (5 bases). The read terminates 3 residues ahead of where the CDR3 ends, so the germline J gene completes it. There are 14 residues in the CDR3. Germline CDR1 LNHDA, CDR2 SQIVND (reference sequence). V was clipped by 7 bases and J by 3 bases, with 15 bases between them.

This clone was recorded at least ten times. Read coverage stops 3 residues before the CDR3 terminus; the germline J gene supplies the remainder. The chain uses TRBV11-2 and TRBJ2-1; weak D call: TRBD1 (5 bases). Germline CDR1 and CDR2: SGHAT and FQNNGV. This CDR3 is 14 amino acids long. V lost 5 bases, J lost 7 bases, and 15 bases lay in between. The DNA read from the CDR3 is TGTGCCAGCAGCCTGCTCGTAGGGGATAATGAG. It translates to CASSLLVGDNE. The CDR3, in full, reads CASSLLVGDNEQFF.

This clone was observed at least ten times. The CDR3 bases that were read are TGCAGCGCTGACTTGGACTACTACAATGAG. Encoded protein: CSADLDYYNE. The CDR3, in full, reads CSADLDYYNEQFF. The chain has TRBV29-1 and TRBJ2-1, with D perhaps matching TRBD2 (6 bases). The CDR3 extends 3 residues past the end of the read, so its final part is completed from the germline J gene. The V gene lost 7 bases and the J gene lost 3 bases, with 13 bases spanning the gap. Germline values: CDR1 SQVTM, CDR2 ANQGSEA. The CDR3 sequence is 13 residues long.